The rows below give T cell receptor beta chains drawn from one sample of a study of cytomegalovirus exposure and HLA in healthy donors. Here immunoSEQ multiplex PCR was the method, and the copy in TCRdb shows in-frame clones only, minus some. The sample table includes tens of thousands of clones. Sequencing input: PBMCs. Receptors were obtained from a female donor in good health and CMV-seropositive. Each CDR3 is given with its conserved first and last residue. Each record gives: CDR3 DNA, CDR3 protein, CDR3 length, D gene, J gene, V gene. The D gene is left open where the match is weak.

CDR3nt: TGCGCCAGCAGCCAAGCGGGGGGCCCCCAAGAGACCCAGTACTTC; CDR3aa: CASSQAGGPQETQYF; len: 15; d_gene: -; j_gene: TRBJ2-5; v_gene: TRBV4-1
CDR3nt: TGCAGCGTGGACCCGGACAGGAAGAATGGCTACACCTTC; CDR3aa: CSVDPDRKNGYTF; len: 13; d_gene: TRBD1; j_gene: TRBJ1-2; v_gene: TRBV29-1
CDR3nt: TGTGCCAGCAGCCAAGAGGCCAGCCAAGAGACCCAGTACTTC; CDR3aa: CASSQEASQETQYF; len: 14; d_gene: -; j_gene: TRBJ2-5; v_gene: TRBV4-2
CDR3nt: TGTGCCAGCTCACCACCTCTAGCGGGAGGTACAGATACGCAGTATTTT; CDR3aa: CASSPPLAGGTDTQYF; len: 16; d_gene: TRBD2; j_gene: TRBJ2-3; v_gene: TRBV18
CDR3nt: TGTGCCAGCAGGAACCCGGACAGGGCCGAGACCCAGTACTTC; CDR3aa: CASRNPDRAETQYF; len: 14; d_gene: TRBD1; j_gene: TRBJ2-5; v_gene: TRBV7-6
CDR3nt: TGTGCCAGCAGACCGGGACAGGTCTACGAGCAGTACTTC; CDR3aa: CASRPGQVYEQYF; len: 13; d_gene: TRBD1; j_gene: TRBJ2-7; v_gene: TRBV6-5
CDR3nt: TGTGCCACCTCAGGGGGGACCGGGGAGACCCAGTACTTC; CDR3aa: CATSGGTGETQYF; len: 13; d_gene: -; j_gene: TRBJ2-5; v_gene: TRBV7-9
CDR3nt: TGTGCCAGCTCACCTCGGACAGTCTCAACTAATGAAAAACTGTTTTTT; CDR3aa: CASSPRTVSTNEKLFF; len: 16; d_gene: -; j_gene: TRBJ1-4; v_gene: TRBV18
CDR3nt: TGCGCCAGCAGCCCACAGCCTACCTACGAGCAGTACTTC; CDR3aa: CASSPQPTYEQYF; len: 13; d_gene: -; j_gene: TRBJ2-7; v_gene: TRBV4-1
CDR3nt: TGTGCCAGCAGCTTAGGACCGGGACTAGCGGCCGGACAGTTCTTC; CDR3aa: CASSLGPGLAAGQFF; len: 15; d_gene: TRBD2; j_gene: TRBJ2-1; v_gene: TRBV13
CDR3nt: TGCAGCGTCGAGACTCGGGACAGGTCCGTCCTTACGAACACCGGGGAGCTGTTTTTT; CDR3aa: CSVETRDRSVLTNTGELFF; len: 19; d_gene: TRBD1; j_gene: TRBJ2-2; v_gene: TRBV29-1
CDR3nt: TGTGCCAGTAGTAATCGGGGTGAGACCCAGTACTTC; CDR3aa: CASSNRGETQYF; len: 12; d_gene: -; j_gene: TRBJ2-5; v_gene: TRBV19
CDR3nt: TGTGCCAGTAGGCTGACAGGGGGACATGAGCAGTTCTTC; CDR3aa: CASRLTGGHEQFF; len: 13; d_gene: TRBD1; j_gene: TRBJ2-1; v_gene: TRBV19
CDR3nt: TGCAGCGTTGATAATACTAACTATGGCTACACCTTC; CDR3aa: CSVDNTNYGYTF; len: 12; d_gene: -; j_gene: TRBJ1-2; v_gene: TRBV29-1
CDR3nt: TGTGCCATCAGTGAGGCCCTAGCGGACTACACCTTC; CDR3aa: CAISEALADYTF; len: 12; d_gene: -; j_gene: TRBJ1-2; v_gene: TRBV10-3
CDR3nt: TGCGCCAGCAGCTTGGCCCTGTCTAGCGGGAGGCACTACGAGCAGTACTTC; CDR3aa: CASSLALSSGRHYEQYF; len: 17; d_gene: TRBD2; j_gene: TRBJ2-7; v_gene: TRBV5-1
CDR3nt: TGTGCCAGCAGTTTGGAACTAGCGGGCTTAAATGAGCAGTTCTTC; CDR3aa: CASSLELAGLNEQFF; len: 15; d_gene: TRBD2; j_gene: TRBJ2-1; v_gene: TRBV28
CDR3nt: TGTGCCAGCAGCTTGGCTCAGGGGAACAGCAATGAGCAGTTCTTC; CDR3aa: CASSLAQGNSNEQFF; len: 15; d_gene: -; j_gene: TRBJ2-1; v_gene: TRBV5-6
CDR3nt: TGTGCCAGCAGCTCCGCAGGGCCAGAGACCCAGTACTTC; CDR3aa: CASSSAGPETQYF; len: 13; d_gene: -; j_gene: TRBJ2-5; v_gene: TRBV11-2
CDR3nt: TGTGCCAGCAGCTTAGTAGCAGGGGGTGCCGGTGAAGCTTTCTTT; CDR3aa: CASSLVAGGAGEAFF; len: 15; d_gene: TRBD1; j_gene: TRBJ1-1; v_gene: TRBV7-2
CDR3nt: TGCGCCAGCAGTGAGGGACAGGGGGCCGGGGAGCTGTTTTTT; CDR3aa: CASSEGQGAGELFF; len: 14; d_gene: TRBD1; j_gene: TRBJ2-2; v_gene: TRBV10-1
CDR3nt: TGTGCCAGCAGTTTAAGTAGCTACTCTGGAAACACCATATATTTT; CDR3aa: CASSLSSYSGNTIYF; len: 15; d_gene: -; j_gene: TRBJ1-3; v_gene: TRBV6-1
CDR3nt: TGTGCCAGCAGCTTAGGAGGGGAGGAGTACTTC; CDR3aa: CASSLGGEEYF; len: 11; d_gene: -; j_gene: TRBJ2-7; v_gene: TRBV7-9
CDR3nt: TGTGCCAGCAGCTTCCAGGGGGGCGCCTACGAGCAGTACTTC; CDR3aa: CASSFQGGAYEQYF; len: 14; d_gene: -; j_gene: TRBJ2-7; v_gene: TRBV7-9
CDR3nt: TGTGCCAGCCTGTGGGCGGGCCCAAACACCGGGGAGCTGTTTTTT; CDR3aa: CASLWAGPNTGELFF; len: 15; d_gene: -; j_gene: TRBJ2-2; v_gene: TRBV2
CDR3nt: TGTGCCAGCAGCCCGGGACAGGAAGCTAACTATGGCTACACCTTC; CDR3aa: CASSPGQEANYGYTF; len: 15; d_gene: TRBD1; j_gene: TRBJ1-2; v_gene: TRBV7-9